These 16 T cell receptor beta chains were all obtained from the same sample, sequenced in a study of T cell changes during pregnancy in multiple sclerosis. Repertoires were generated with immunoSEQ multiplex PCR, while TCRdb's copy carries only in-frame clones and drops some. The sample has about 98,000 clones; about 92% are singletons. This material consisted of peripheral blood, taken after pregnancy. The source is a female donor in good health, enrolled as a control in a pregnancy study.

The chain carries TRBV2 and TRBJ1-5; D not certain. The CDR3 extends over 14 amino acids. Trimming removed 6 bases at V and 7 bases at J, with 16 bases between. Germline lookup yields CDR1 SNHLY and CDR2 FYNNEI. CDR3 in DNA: TGTGCCAGCAGCCTATCCCCACTCGGGCAGCCCCAGCATTTT. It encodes CASSLSPLGQPQHF.

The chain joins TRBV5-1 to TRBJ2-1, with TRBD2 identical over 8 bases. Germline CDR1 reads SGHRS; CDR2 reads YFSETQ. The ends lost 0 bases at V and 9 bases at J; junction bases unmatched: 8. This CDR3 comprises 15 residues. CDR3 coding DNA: TGCGCCAGCAGCTTGGATGGCGGGGGGTTTAGTGAGCAGTTCTTC. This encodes CASSLDGGGFSEQFF.

CDR3 loop: CASSLRQGARNEQFF. DNA of the CDR3: TGTGCCAGCAGCCTCAGACAGGGGGCGCGCAATGAGCAGTTCTTC. V gene TRBV7-2 combines with J gene TRBJ2-1, with 10 nucleotides matching TRBD1. J gave up 6 bases and V 5 bases, and 7 bases lay outside the gene matches. The CDR3 consists of 15 residues. From germline, CDR1 is SGHTA and CDR2 FQGNSA.

The CDR3 protein is CASSRTGPHRNEQFF. The CDR3 DNA sequence: TGTGCCAGCAGCCGCACAGGGCCTCACAGAAATGAGCAGTTCTTC. The V call is TRBV7-9, the J call TRBJ2-1; weak D call: TRBD1 (6 bases). The CDR3 is made up of 15 amino acids. The ends were cut back, 5 bases at V and 7 bases at J, with 18 bases in the middle. Germline V gives CDR1 SEHNR, CDR2 FQNEAQ (reference sequence).

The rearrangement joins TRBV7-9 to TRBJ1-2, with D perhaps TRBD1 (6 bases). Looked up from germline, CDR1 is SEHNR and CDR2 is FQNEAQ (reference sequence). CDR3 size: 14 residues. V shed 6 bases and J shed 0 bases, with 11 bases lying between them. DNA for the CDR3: TGTGCCAGCAGTTCAGGGGCTGCTAACTATGGCTACACCTTC. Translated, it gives CASSSGAANYGYTF.

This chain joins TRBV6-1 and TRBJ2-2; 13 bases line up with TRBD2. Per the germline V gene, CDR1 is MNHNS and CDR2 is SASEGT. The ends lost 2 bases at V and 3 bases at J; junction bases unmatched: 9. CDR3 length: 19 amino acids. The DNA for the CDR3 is TGTGCCAGCAGTGAATTTCTGGGACTAGCGGGAACTGACACCGGGGAGCTGTTTTTT. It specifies CASSEFLGLAGTDTGELFF.

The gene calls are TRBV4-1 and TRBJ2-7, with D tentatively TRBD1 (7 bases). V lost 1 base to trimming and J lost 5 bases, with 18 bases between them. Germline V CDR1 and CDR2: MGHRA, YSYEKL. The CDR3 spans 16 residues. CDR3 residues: CASSQVFWRGRNEQYF. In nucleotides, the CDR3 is TGCGCCAGCAGCCAAGTCTTCTGGAGGGGGCGCAACGAGCAGTACTTC.

DNA for the CDR3: TGCAGCGTCGGACAGGGGGTCAATCAGCCCCAGCATTTT. Its translation: CSVGQGVNQPQHF. The chain joins TRBV29-1 to TRBJ1-5, with 10 bases identical to TRBD1. The CDR3 is 13 residues long. Trimming removed 6 bases from V and 3 bases from J; junction bases left unmatched: 2. CDR1 and CDR2 (germline): SQVTM, ANQGSEA.

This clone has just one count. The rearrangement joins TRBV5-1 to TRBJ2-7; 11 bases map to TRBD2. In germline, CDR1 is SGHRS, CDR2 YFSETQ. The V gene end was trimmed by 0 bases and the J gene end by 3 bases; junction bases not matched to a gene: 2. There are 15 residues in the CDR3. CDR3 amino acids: CASSLEGTSGYEQYF. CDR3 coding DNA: TGCGCCAGCAGCTTGGAGGGGACTAGCGGCTACGAGCAGTACTTC.

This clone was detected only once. The CDR3 sequence is CASSYSGGEQFF. DNA of the CDR3: TGTGCCAGTAGTTATTCCGGGGGGGAGCAGTTCTTC. This chain uses TRBV19 with TRBJ2-1; TRBD2 matches at 7 bases. The CDR3 extends over 12 amino acids. With V trimmed by 5 bases and J by 10 bases, 5 bases remained unmatched. Germline V gene sequence: CDR1 LNHDA, CDR2 SQIVND (reference sequence).

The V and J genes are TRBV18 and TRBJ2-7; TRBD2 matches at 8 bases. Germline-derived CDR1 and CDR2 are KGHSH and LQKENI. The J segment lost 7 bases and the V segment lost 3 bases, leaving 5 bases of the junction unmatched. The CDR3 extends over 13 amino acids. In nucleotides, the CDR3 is TGTGCCAGCTCACCGACTCCGGGGGGGGAGCAGTACTTC. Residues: CASSPTPGGEQYF.

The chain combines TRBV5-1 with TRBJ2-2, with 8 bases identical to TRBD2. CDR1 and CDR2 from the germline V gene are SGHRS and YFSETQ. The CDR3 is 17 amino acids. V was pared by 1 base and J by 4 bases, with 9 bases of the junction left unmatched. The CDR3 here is CASSLFGSGITTGELFF. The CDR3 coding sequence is TGCGCCAGCAGCTTGTTCGGTAGCGGGATCACCACCGGGGAGCTGTTTTTT.

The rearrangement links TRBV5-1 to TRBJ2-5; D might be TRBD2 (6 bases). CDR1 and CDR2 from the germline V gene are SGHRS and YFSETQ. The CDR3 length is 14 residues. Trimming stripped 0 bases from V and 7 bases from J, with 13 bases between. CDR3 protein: CASSLEAVGGTQYF. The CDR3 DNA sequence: TGCGCCAGCAGCTTGGAGGCAGTGGGGGGGACCCAGTACTTC.

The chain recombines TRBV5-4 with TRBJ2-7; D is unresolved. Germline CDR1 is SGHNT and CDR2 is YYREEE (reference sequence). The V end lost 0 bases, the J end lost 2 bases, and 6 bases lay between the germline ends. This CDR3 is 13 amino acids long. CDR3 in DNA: TGTGCCAGCAGCTTGGTTTCCGCCTACGAGCAGTACTTC. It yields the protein CASSLVSAYEQYF.

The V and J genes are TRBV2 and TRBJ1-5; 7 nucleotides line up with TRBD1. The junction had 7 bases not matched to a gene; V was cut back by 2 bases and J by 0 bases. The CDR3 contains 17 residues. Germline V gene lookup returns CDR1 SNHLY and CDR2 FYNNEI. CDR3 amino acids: CASSESVRGISNQPQHF. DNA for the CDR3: TGTGCCAGCAGTGAATCAGTCAGGGGGATTAGCAATCAGCCCCAGCATTTT.

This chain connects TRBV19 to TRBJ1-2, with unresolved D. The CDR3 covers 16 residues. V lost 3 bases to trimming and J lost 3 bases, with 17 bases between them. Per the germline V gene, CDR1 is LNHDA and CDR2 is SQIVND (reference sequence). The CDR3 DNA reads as TGTGCCAGTAGTATCCTCTCGACTCACGGGGACTATGGCTACACCTTC. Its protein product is CASSILSTHGDYGYTF.